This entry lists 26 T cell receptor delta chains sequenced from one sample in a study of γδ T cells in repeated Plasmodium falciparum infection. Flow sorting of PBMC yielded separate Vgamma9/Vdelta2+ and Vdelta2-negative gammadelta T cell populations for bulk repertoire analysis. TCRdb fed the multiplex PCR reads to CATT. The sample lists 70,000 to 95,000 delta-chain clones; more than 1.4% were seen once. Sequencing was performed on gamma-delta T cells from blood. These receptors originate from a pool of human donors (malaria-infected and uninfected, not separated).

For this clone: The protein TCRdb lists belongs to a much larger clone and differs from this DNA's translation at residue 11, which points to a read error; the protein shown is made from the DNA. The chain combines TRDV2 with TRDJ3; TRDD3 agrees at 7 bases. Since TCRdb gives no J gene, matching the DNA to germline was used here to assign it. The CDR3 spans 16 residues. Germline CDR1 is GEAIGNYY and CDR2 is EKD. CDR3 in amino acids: CACDWGSSWDNRQMFF. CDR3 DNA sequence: TGTGCCTGTGACTGGGGGAGCTCCTGGGACAACCGACAGATGTTTTTC.

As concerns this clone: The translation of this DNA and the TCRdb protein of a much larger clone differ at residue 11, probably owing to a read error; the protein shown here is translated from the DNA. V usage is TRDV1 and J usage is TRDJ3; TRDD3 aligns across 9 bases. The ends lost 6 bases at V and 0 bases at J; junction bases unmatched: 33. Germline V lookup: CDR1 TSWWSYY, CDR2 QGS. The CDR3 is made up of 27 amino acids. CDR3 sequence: CALGRAPFNFGGIHDSHSSWDTRQMFF. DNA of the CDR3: TGTGCTCTTGGAAGGGCTCCTTTTAATTTCGGGGGGATACACGACAGTCACTCCTCCTGGGACACCCGACAGATGTTTTTC.

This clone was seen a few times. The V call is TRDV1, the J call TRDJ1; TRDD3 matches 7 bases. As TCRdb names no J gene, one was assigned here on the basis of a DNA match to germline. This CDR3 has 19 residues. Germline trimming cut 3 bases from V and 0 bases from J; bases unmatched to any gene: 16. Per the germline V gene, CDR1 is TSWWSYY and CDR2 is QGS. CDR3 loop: CALGDSSGLGGKYTDKLIF. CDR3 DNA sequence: TGTGCTCTTGGGGATTCTTCGGGGCTGGGGGGAAAGTACACCGATAAACTCATCTTT.

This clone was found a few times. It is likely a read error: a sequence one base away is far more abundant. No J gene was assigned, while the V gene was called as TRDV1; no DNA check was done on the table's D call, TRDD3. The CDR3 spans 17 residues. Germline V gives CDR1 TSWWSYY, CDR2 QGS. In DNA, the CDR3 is TGTGCTCTTGGGAACAACCTAGGACTGGGGAACACCGATAAGCTCATCTTT. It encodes CALGNNLGLGNTDKLIF.

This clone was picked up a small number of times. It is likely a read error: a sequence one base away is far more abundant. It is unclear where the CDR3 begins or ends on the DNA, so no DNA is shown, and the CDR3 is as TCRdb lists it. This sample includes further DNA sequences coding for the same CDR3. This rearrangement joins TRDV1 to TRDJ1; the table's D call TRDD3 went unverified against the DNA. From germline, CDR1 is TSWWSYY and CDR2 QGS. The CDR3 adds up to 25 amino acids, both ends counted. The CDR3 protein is CALGELPGLEASLGYWGRGTDKLIF.

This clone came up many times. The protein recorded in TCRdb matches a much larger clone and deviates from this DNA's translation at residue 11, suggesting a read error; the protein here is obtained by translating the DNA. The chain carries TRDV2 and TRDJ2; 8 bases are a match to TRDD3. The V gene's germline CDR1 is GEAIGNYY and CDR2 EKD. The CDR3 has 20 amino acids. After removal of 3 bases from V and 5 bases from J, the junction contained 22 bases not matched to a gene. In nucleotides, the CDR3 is TGTGCCTGTGACCCTGTATATCCCAGTACTGAGGGATACGGCACAGCACAACTCTTCTTT. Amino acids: CACDPVYPSTEGYGTAQLFF.

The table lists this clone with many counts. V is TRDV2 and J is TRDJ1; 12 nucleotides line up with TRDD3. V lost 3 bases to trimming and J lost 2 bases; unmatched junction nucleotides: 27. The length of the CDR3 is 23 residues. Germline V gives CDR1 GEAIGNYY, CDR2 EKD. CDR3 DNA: TGTGCCTGTGACTCGCTCGCTGGGGGATACGCGGACGAAATAGAGGGCACGACCGATAAACTCATCTTT. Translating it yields CACDSLAGGYADEIEGTTDKLIF.

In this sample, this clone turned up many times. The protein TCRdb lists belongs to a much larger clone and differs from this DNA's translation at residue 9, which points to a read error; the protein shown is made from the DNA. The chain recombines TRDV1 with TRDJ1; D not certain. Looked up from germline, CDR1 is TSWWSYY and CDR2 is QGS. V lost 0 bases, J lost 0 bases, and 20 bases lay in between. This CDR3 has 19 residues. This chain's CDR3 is CALGELPASLSPYTDKLIF. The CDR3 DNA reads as TGTGCTCTTGGGGAACTTCCGGCCTCCCTTTCCCCATACACCGATAAACTCATCTTT.

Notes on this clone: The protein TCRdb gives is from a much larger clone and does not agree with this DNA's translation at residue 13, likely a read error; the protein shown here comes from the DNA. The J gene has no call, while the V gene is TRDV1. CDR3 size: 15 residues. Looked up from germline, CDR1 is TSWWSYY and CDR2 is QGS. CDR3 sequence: CALGGPSRPTDKPIF. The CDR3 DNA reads TGTGCTCTTGGGGGGCCTTCCCGGCCCACCGATAAACCCATCTTT.

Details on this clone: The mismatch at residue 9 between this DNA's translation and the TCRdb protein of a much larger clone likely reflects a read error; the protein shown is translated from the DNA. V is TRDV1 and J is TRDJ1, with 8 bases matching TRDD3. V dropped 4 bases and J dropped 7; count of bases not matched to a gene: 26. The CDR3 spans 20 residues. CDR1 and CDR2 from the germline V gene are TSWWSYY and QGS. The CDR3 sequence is CALGAPFSCLHWGATVKLIF. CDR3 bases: TGTGCTCTTGGGGCTCCATTTTCCTGCTTACACTGGGGGGCCACTGTTAAACTCATCTTT.

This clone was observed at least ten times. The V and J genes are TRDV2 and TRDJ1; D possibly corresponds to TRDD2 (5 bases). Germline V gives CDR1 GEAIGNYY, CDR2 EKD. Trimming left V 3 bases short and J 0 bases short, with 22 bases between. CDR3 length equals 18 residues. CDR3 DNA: TGTGCCTGTGACCCCCTACCCACCAACGACATTTACACCGATAAACTCATCTTT. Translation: CACDPLPTNDIYTDKLIF.

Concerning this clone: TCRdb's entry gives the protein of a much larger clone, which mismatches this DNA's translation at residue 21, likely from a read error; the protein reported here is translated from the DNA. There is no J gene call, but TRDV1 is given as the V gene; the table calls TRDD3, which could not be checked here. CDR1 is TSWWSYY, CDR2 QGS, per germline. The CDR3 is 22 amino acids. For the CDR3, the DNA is TGTGCTCTTGTCGGCTTACTGGGGGACTGGATACCATACCCATCGTACACCGATAAACTCACCTTT. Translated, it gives CALVGLLGDWIPYPSYTDKLTF.

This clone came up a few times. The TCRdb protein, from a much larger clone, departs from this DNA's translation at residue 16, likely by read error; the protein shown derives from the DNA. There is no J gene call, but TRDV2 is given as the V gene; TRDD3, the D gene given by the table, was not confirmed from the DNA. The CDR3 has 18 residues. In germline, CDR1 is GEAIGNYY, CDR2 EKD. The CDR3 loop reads CACDTLSDWGESPDKPIF. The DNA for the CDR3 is TGTGCCTGTGACACCCTTTCGGACTGGGGGGAAAGCCCCGATAAACCCATCTTT.

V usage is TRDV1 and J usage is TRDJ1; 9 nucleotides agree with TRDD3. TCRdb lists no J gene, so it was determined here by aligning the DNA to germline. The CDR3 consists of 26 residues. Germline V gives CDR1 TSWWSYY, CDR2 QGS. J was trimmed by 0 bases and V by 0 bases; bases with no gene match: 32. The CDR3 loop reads CALGELGTSGGNCKGIRGTHTDKLIF. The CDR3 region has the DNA TGTGCTCTTGGGGAACTAGGGACGTCTGGGGGGAATTGTAAGGGGATACGCGGTACTCACACCGATAAACTCATCTTT.

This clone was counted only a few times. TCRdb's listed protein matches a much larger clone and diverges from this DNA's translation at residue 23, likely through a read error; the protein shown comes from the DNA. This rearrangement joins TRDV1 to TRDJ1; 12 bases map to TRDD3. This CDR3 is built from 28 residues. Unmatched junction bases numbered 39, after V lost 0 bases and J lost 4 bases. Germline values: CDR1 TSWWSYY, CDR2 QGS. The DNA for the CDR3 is TGTGCTCTTGGGGAACTAAGAGGGTACCGTGGACCCGGATACTGGGGGATACAATACCCCTACTACAACGATAAACTCATCTTT. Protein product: CALGELRGYRGPGYWGIQYPYYNDKLIF.

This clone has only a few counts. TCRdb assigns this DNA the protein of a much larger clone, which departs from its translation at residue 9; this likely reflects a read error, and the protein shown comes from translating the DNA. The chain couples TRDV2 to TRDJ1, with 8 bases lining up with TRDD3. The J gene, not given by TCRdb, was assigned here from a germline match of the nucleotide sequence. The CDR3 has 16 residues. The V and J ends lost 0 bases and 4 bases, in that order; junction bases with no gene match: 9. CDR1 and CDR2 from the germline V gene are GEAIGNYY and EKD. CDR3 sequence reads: CACDTDWGVNGDKLIF. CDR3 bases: TGTGCCTGTGACACCGACTGGGGGGTAAACGGCGATAAACTCATCTTT.

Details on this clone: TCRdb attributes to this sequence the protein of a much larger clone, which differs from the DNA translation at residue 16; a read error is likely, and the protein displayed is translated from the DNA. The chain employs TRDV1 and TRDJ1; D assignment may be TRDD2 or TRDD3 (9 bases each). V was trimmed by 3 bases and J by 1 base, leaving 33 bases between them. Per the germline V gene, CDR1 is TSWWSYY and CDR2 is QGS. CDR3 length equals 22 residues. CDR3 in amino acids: CALGEPGLPTFLGDRCTDKLIF. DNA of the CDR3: TGTGCTCTTGGGGAGCCCGGCCTTCCTACGTTCTTGGGGGATAGGTGCACCGATAAACTCATCTTT.

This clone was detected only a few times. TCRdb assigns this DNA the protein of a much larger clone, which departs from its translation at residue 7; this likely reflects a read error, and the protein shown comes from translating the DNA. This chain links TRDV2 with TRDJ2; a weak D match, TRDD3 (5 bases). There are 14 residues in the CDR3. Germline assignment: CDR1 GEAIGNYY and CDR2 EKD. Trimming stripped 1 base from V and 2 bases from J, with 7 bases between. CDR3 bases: TGTGCCTGTGACACTGGGGTATTGACAGCACAACTCTTCTTT. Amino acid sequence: CACDTGVLTAQLFF.

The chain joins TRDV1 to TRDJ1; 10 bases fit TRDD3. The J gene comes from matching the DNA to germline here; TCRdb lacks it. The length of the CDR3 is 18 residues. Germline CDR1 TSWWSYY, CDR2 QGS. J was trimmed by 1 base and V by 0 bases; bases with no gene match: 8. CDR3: CALGELGWGINGTDKLIF. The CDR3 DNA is TGTGCTCTTGGGGAACTAGGCTGGGGGATAAATGGCACCGATAAACTCATCTTT.

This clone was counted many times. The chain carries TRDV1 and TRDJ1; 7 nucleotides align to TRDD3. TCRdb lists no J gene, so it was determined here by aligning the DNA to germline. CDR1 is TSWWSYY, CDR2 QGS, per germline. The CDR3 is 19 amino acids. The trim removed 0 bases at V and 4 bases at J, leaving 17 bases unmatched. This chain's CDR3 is CALGELVSNGGNWCDKLIF. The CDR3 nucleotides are TGTGCTCTTGGGGAACTAGTAAGCAATGGGGGAAACTGGTGCGATAAACTCATCTTT.

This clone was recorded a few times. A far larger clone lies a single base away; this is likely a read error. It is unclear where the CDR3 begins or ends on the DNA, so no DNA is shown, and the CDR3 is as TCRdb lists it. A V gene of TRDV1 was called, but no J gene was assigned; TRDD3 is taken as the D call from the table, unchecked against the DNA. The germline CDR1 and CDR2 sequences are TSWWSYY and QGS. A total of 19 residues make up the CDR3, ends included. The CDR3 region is CALGKGMGFPRYWGEVLIF.

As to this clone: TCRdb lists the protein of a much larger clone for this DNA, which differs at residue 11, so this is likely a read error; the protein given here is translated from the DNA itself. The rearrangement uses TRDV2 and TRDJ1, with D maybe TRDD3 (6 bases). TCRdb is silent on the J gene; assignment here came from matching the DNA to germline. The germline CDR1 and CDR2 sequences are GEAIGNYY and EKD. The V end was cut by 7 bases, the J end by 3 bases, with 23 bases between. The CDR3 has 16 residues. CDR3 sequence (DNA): TGTGCCTGGGAAGGTTGGGGATCCAACTACGCCGATAAACTCATCTTT. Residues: CAWEGWGSNYADKLIF.

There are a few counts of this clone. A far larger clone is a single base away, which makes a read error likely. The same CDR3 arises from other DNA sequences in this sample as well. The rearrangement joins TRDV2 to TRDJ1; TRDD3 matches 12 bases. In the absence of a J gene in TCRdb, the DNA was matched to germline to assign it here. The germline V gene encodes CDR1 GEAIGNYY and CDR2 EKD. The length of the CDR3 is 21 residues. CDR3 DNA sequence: TGCGCCTGTGACCGTGTTTCCCCCACTGGGGGATACCCGCGCGGACGAGGTAAACTCATCTTT. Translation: CACDRVSPTGGYPRGRGKLIF.

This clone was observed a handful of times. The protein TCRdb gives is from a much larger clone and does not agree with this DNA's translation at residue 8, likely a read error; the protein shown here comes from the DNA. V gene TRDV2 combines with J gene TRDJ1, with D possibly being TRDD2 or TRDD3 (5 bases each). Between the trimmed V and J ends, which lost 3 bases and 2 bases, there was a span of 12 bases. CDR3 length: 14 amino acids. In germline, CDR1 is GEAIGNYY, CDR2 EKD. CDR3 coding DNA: TGTGCCTGTGACCCTTCTGGGTGGACCGATAAACTCATCTTT. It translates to CACDPSGWTDKLIF.

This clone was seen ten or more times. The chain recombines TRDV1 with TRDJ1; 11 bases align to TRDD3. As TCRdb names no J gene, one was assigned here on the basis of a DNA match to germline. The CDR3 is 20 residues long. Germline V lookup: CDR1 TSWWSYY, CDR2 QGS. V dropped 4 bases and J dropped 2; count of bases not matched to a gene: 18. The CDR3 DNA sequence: TGTGCTCTTGGGGTCTCGCTTCCTACGAGACTGGGGGATATGACCGATAAACTCATCTTT. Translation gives CALGVSLPTRLGDMTDKLIF.

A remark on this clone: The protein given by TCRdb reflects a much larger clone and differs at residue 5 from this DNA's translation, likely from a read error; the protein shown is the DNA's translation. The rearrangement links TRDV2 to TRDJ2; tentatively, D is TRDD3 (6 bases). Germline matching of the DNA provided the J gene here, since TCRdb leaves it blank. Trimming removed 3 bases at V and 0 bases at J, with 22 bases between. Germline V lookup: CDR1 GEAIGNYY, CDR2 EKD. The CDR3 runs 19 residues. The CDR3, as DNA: TGTGCCTGTGACGCCAGATTTTGGGGGCTACCCGCTTTGACAGCACAACTCTTCTTT. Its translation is CACDARFWGLPALTAQLFF.